Below are 21 T cell receptor beta chains sequenced from a single sample in a study of CD8+ T cells in alopecia areata. The treatment here: oral pan-JAK inhibitor, 5-10 mg twice daily. RNA, once extracted, was reverse transcribed into cDNA for use as the sequencing template. Only in-frame clones appear in the TCRdb table, and some are missing; sequencing was by immunoSEQ multiplex PCR. The sample holds about 180,000 clones; approximately 51% are singletons and the top ten take roughly a tenth. Sequenced here: CD8+ T cells sorted from blood, sampled around week 54, from a patient treated with tofacitinib. The source is a human donor with alopecia areata.

This clone was seen only a few times. The chain uses TRBV27 and TRBJ2-1, with 7 nucleotides matching TRBD2. The CDR3 runs to 14 residues. V shed 3 bases and J 3 bases; nucleotides not matched to a gene: 2. The germline CDR1 and CDR2 sequences are MNHEY and SMNVEV (reference sequence). The CDR3 spells CASSLAGDYNEQFF. The DNA for the CDR3 is TGTGCCAGCAGTTTGGCGGGGGACTACAATGAGCAGTTCTTC.

The chain employs TRBV11-2 and TRBJ1-1; 8 bases fit TRBD1. Per germline, CDR1 SGHAT and CDR2 FQNNGV. This CDR3 comprises 12 residues. The J segment lost 4 bases and the V segment lost 7 bases, leaving 2 bases of the junction unmatched. CDR3 in amino acids: CASTTGVTEAFF. The DNA of the CDR3 is TGTGCCAGCACGACAGGGGTCACTGAAGCTTTCTTT.

J is TRBJ2-3 and V is TRBV11-2; D unclear. The CDR3 contains 13 residues. Germline V gives CDR1 SGHAT, CDR2 FQNNGV. The V and J ends lost 5 bases and 7 bases respectively, with 13 bases between them. CDR3 loop: CASSKDGPHTQYF. CDR3 DNA sequence: TGTGCCAGCAGCAAGGACGGGCCCCATACGCAGTATTTT. Full variable domain (rest looked up from reference TRBV11-2 and TRBJ2-3): EAGVAQSPRYKIIEKRQSVAFWCNPISGHATLYWYQQILGQGPKLLIQFQNNGVVDDSQLPKDRFSAERLKGVDSTLKIQPAKLEDSAVYLCASSKDGPHTQYFGPGTRLTVL.

The gene calls are TRBV30 and TRBJ1-2, with D hard to call. Germline V gives CDR1 GTSNPN, CDR2 SVGIG (reference sequence). The CDR3 has 16 residues. Trimming took 1 base from V and 5 from J, leaving 20 bases between them. The chain's CDR3 is CAWSAVGAQPLYGYTF. The CDR3, as DNA: TGTGCCTGGAGTGCTGTGGGAGCTCAGCCCCTATATGGCTACACCTTC.

The sample holds a few counts of this clone. The rearrangement joins TRBV6-5 to TRBJ1-4; D is unresolved. Trimming removed 5 bases at V and 8 bases at J, with 9 bases between. The CDR3 sequence is 12 residues long. Germline V gene sequence: CDR1 MNHEY, CDR2 SVGAGI. Written as DNA, the CDR3 is TGTGCCAGCAGTGCCTCGAGGGAAAAACTGTTTTTT. This gives the protein CASSASREKLFF.

CDR3 amino acids: CASSLGIDTGELFF. The CDR3 nucleotides are TGCGCCAGCAGCTTGGGGATCGACACCGGGGAGCTGTTTTTT. V gene TRBV5-1 combines with J gene TRBJ2-2; D remains ambiguous. CDR1 and CDR2 (germline): SGHRS, YFSETQ. The CDR3 is 14 amino acids. Trimming removed 0 bases at V and 3 bases at J, with 6 bases between.

This clone has a handful of counts. The DNA for the CDR3 is TGTGCCAGTAGTATTACAGGGAGCGGGGAGCAGTTCTTC. Amino acid sequence: CASSITGSGEQFF. The genes are TRBV19 and TRBJ2-1; D possibly uses TRBD1 or TRBD2 (6 bases each). Germline assignment: CDR1 LNHDA and CDR2 SQIVND (reference sequence). This CDR3 spans 13 amino acids. Trimming took 3 bases from V and 10 from J, leaving 13 bases between them. The entire variable domain, with the rest obtained from reference TRBV19 and TRBJ2-1, is as follows: DGGITQSPKYLFRKEGQNVTLSCEQNLNHDAMYWYRQDPGQGLRLIYYSQIVNDFQKGDIAEGYSVSREKKESFPLTVTSAQKNPTAFYLCASSITGSGEQFFGPGTRLTVL.

This chain links TRBV5-6 with TRBJ2-7; D is possibly TRBD2 (5 bases). The CDR3 has 12 residues. Trimming cost V 7 bases and J 5 bases, with 13 bases left between them. Germline-derived CDR1 and CDR2 are SGHDT and YYEEEE. The CDR3 loop is CASQYGEDEQYF. CDR3 nucleotide sequence: TGTGCCAGCCAATACGGGGAAGACGAGCAGTACTTC.

V and J are TRBV29-1 and TRBJ2-3; 7 bases are a match to TRBD1. The germline V gene has CDR1 SQVTM and CDR2 ANQGSEA. Germline trimming cut 0 bases from V and 2 bases from J; bases unmatched to any gene: 14. The CDR3 has 18 amino acids. CDR3 nucleotide sequence: TGCAGCGTTGAAGATCGGGGTGGGACAGATGGACACACAGATACGCAGTATTTT. It specifies CSVEDRGGTDGHTDTQYF.

This clone came up a few times. V gene TRBV2 combines with J gene TRBJ2-1, with no clear D. The CDR3 loop spans 15 amino acids. Germline CDR1 is SNHLY and CDR2 is FYNNEI. Trimming pared 8 bases from V and 1 base from J, leaving 15 bases between. The CDR3 here is CASRPKQKSYNEQFF. The CDR3 region has the DNA TGTGCCAGCCGGCCAAAGCAGAAGTCCTACAATGAGCAGTTCTTC.

The gene calls are TRBV7-9 and TRBJ2-1; D is possibly TRBD2 (6 bases). The CDR3 covers 12 residues. The V and J ends lost 5 bases and 10 bases respectively, with 12 bases between them. Per germline, CDR1 SEHNR and CDR2 FQNEAQ (reference sequence). Here the CDR3 reads CASSPFTSEQFF. CDR3 nucleotides: TGTGCCAGCAGCCCATTTACTAGCGAGCAGTTCTTC.

The rearrangement joins TRBV6-6 to TRBJ2-5; TRBD2 matches at 8 bases. CDR3 length: 16 residues. The V gene's germline CDR1 is MNHNY and CDR2 SVGAGI (reference sequence). V lost 1 base to trimming and J lost 5 bases; unmatched junction nucleotides: 9. This CDR3 is CASSYYLAGIEETQYF. The CDR3 bases are TGTGCCAGCAGTTACTATTTAGCGGGGATCGAGGAGACCCAGTACTTC.

The gene calls are TRBV30 and TRBJ2-3; D might be TRBD2 (5 bases). V lost 2 bases and J lost 2, with 20 bases in between. CDR3 length: 17 residues. Germline-derived CDR1 and CDR2 are GTSNPN and SVGIG (reference sequence). This CDR3 reads CAWSLEGLATPTDTQYF. The CDR3 nucleotides are TGTGCCTGGAGTCTTGAGGGCCTAGCCACCCCCACAGATACGCAGTATTTT. Based on the CDR3 plus reference TRBV30 and TRBJ2-3, the full variable domain is SQTIHQWPATLVQPVGSPLSLECTVEGTSNPNLYWYRQAAGRGLQLLFYSVGIGQISSEVPQNLSASRPQDRQFILSSKKLLLSDSGFYLCAWSLEGLATPTDTQYFGPGTRLTVL.

V gene TRBV27 combines with J gene TRBJ2-5, with D unresolved. The germline V gene encodes CDR1 MNHEY and CDR2 SMNVEV (reference sequence). This CDR3 spans 13 amino acids. Trimming took 5 bases from V and 3 from J, leaving 10 bases between them. DNA for the CDR3: TGTGCCAGCAGTCTCGACTCAGAAGAGACCCAGTACTTC. Residues: CASSLDSEETQYF.

Only a few counts were recorded for this clone. The rearrangement links TRBV2 to TRBJ1-1; maybe TRBD1 (5 bases). The V end was cut by 1 base, the J end by 7 bases, with 10 bases between. Germline V gene lookup returns CDR1 SNHLY and CDR2 FYNNEI. The CDR3 sequence is 13 residues long. The CDR3 DNA reads TGTGCCAGCAGTGAAGTGACAGCCTATGAAGCTTTCTTT. Protein product: CASSEVTAYEAFF.

V is TRBV5-1 and J is TRBJ2-7, with TRBD1 matching over 12 bases. Germline V gives CDR1 SGHRS, CDR2 YFSETQ. This CDR3 spans 14 amino acids. V was pared by 4 bases and J by 4 bases, with 3 bases of the junction left unmatched. CDR3 sequence: CASSRGQGAYEQYF. The CDR3 DNA is TGCGCCAGCAGCCGGGGACAGGGGGCTTACGAGCAGTACTTC.

This chain links TRBV13 with TRBJ2-5; 8 nucleotides line up with TRBD1. The length of the CDR3 is 14 residues. Germline CDR1 is PRHDT and CDR2 is FYEKMQ (reference sequence). V lost 5 bases to trimming and J lost 4 bases; unmatched junction nucleotides: 6. CDR3 sequence: CASSPDRAGETQYF. The CDR3 DNA reads TGTGCCAGCAGCCCGGACAGGGCGGGAGAGACCCAGTACTTC.

The chain links TRBV9 to TRBJ2-7, with D perhaps matching TRBD1 (5 bases). The V gene's germline CDR1 is SGDLS and CDR2 YYNGEE. V lost 0 bases to trimming and J lost 3 bases, with 13 bases between them. The CDR3 is 15 amino acids. The CDR3 DNA reads as TGTGCCAGCAGCGTAGCTACAGGTGGGATCTACGAGCAGTACTTC. Translating it yields CASSVATGGIYEQYF.

The CDR3 region has the DNA TGTGCCAGCAGCCCTGCCCTGGGCCTTTCCTACGAGCAGTACTTC. This gives the protein CASSPALGLSYEQYF. The chain carries TRBV5-6 and TRBJ2-7; no reliable D call. Between the trimmed V and J ends, which lost 4 bases and 1 base, there was a span of 15 bases. The CDR3 spans 15 residues. The V gene's germline CDR1 is SGHDT and CDR2 YYEEEE.

This clone was counted only a few times. This chain uses TRBV27 with TRBJ1-2, with D unclear. Trimming cost V 5 bases and J 1 base, with 14 bases left between them. Germline V CDR1 and CDR2: MNHEY, SMNVEV (reference sequence). CDR3 length: 15 amino acids. The CDR3 DNA is TGTGCCAGCAGTATTTACTACGGGGATAACTATGGCTACACCTTC. Protein: CASSIYYGDNYGYTF.

V gene TRBV4-1 combines with J gene TRBJ2-3; 8 positions match TRBD1. The germline V gene has CDR1 MGHRA and CDR2 YSYEKL. The CDR3 covers 12 residues. V trimming: 6 bases; J trimming: 6 bases; junction bases outside the gene matches: 2. CDR3 sequence reads: CASRQGADTQYF. The CDR3 region has the DNA TGCGCCAGCAGGCAGGGGGCTGATACGCAGTATTTT.